The rows below give T cell receptor beta chains drawn from one sample of a study of early T cells in non-severe SARS-CoV-2 infection. TCRdb called the 5' RACE reads again in MiXCR, with one record for every CDR3 protein. Of tens of thousands of distinct CDR3 sequences in the sample, around 7% are singletons; the top ten hold 2.7%. The sample consisted of whole blood. The receptors were sampled from an adult who was a healthcare worker with PCR-confirmed SARS-CoV-2 infection or an uninfected control (not recorded which). Both conserved end residues are part of each CDR3. D genes are given only for firm matches. Clone size, where shown, is once, few, many, or a class for clones that have expanded.

d_gene	abundance	v_gene	j_gene	CDR3aa	CDR3nt
NA	many	TRBV11-2	TRBJ2-1	CASSLAAEQFF	TGTGCCAGCAGCTTAGCGGCTGAGCAGTTCTTC
TRBD1	many	TRBV10-2	TRBJ2-7	CASRKQGPYEQYF	TGCGCCAGCAGGAAACAGGGGCCCTACGAGCAGTACTTC
NA	many	TRBV7-3	TRBJ1-2	CASSLSGGDFYGYTF	TGTGCCAGCAGCTTAAGTGGAGGGGACTTCTATGGCTACACCTTC
NA	many	TRBV6-6	TRBJ2-1	CASSSPRDHSSYNEQFF	TGTGCCAGCAGTTCCCCTAGGGACCACAGCTCCTACAATGAGCAGTTCTTC
NA	many	TRBV4-1	TRBJ2-7	CASSQDLRQKYYEQYF	TGCGCCAGCAGCCAAGATCTCAGACAGAAGTACTACGAGCAGTACTTC
TRBD1	many	TRBV18	TRBJ1-2	CASSQGDRPYYGYTF	TGTGCCAGCTCACAAGGGGACAGGCCGTACTATGGCTACACCTTC
TRBD2	many	TRBV11-1	TRBJ2-5	CASGPAGQETQYF	TGTGCCAGCGGCCCAGCGGGGCAAGAGACCCAGTACTTC
NA	NA	TRBV24-1	TRBJ2-1	CATSDLKRGEQFF	TGTGCCACCAGTGATTTGAAACGTGGCGAGCAGTTCTTC
NA	many	TRBV27	TRBJ1-5	CASSPNPTRTILSNQPQHF	TGTGCCAGCAGTCCTAACCCAACACGGACAATACTTAGCAATCAGCCCCAGCATTTT
TRBD2	many	TRBV9	TRBJ2-2	CASSGTSGSIWTGELFF	TGTGCCAGCAGTGGGACTAGCGGGAGTATATGGACCGGGGAGCTGTTTTTT
NA	medium-sized	TRBV10-2	TRBJ1-5	CASSESGGNQPQHF	TGCGCCAGCAGTGAGTCTGGTGGCAATCAGCCCCAGCATTTT
NA	many	TRBV27	TRBJ1-1	CASSSSSRDEAFF	TGTGCCAGCAGTTCATCCTCGAGGGATGAAGCTTTCTTT
NA	few	TRBV5-1	TRBJ2-3	CASSLGRNTDTQYF	TGCGCCAGCAGCTTGGGGCGGAACACAGATACGCAGTATTTT
NA	NA	TRBV6-2/TRBV6-3	TRBJ1-1	CASSTPKGRNTEAFF	TGTGCCAGCAGCACCCCTAAGGGACGGAACACTGAAGCTTTCTTT
NA	few	TRBV6-1	TRBJ2-3	CASNWLGSTDTQYF	TGTGCCAGCAATTGGCTGGGAAGCACAGATACGCAGTATTTT
NA	many	TRBV7-8	TRBJ1-2	CASSLEVRGGGYTF	TGTGCCAGCAGCTTAGAGGTCAGGGGAGGTGGCTACACCTTC
NA	many	TRBV19	TRBJ2-1	CASSRQSNEQFF	TGTGCCAGTAGTCGCCAATCAAATGAGCAGTTCTTC
NA	many	TRBV6-1	TRBJ1-5	CASSEASFGGDNQPQHF	TGTGCCAGCAGTGAAGCTTCATTCGGCGGCGACAATCAGCCCCAGCATTTT
NA	many	TRBV11-2	TRBJ1-4	CASSRPGTGQLFF	TGTGCCAGCAGCCGTCCCGGGACGGGCCAACTGTTTTTT
NA	NA	TRBV20-1	TRBJ2-3	CSARPGAGTDTQYF	TGCAGTGCTCGTCCGGGAGCGGGCACAGATACGCAGTATTTT
NA	many	TRBV29-1	TRBJ2-7	CSVVYLDTGASSYEQYF	TGCAGCGTTGTTTATCTGGATACGGGGGCCAGCTCCTACGAGCAGTACTTC
NA	few	TRBV4-3	TRBJ1-1	CASSLTGNTEAFF	TGCGCCAGCAGCCTAACAGGGAACACTGAAGCTTTCTTT
TRBD2	few	TRBV7-2	TRBJ2-3	CASTSIGGRRDTQYF	TGTGCCAGCACCTCGATCGGGGGGAGGAGGGATACGCAGTATTTT
TRBD2	many	TRBV5-1	TRBJ2-5	CASSSTGTSGRAGQETQYF	TGCGCCAGCAGCTCAACCGGGACTAGCGGGAGGGCGGGGCAAGAGACCCAGTACTTC
NA	many	TRBV4-1	TRBJ2-3	CASSQAGVVTDTQYF	TGCGCCAGCAGCCAAGCGGGAGTGGTTACCGATACGCAGTATTTT
TRBD1	many	TRBV20-1	TRBJ1-4	CSARQGREKLFF	TGCAGTGCTCGACAGGGGAGGGAAAAACTGTTTTTT
TRBD1	few	TRBV20-1	TRBJ2-5	CSAKPRQGGKETQYF	TGCAGTGCTAAGCCTAGACAGGGGGGTAAAGAGACCCAGTACTTC
NA	many	TRBV27	TRBJ1-1	CASSDPLFGEAFF	TGTGCCAGCAGCGACCCCTTGTTCGGTGAAGCTTTCTTT
NA	medium-sized	TRBV10-3	TRBJ1-5	CAISRDSNQPQHF	TGTGCCATCAGCCGGGACAGCAATCAGCCCCAGCATTTT
TRBD1	many	TRBV20-1	TRBJ1-2	CSLRGDPANYGYTF	TGCAGCCTCAGGGGGGATCCTGCTAACTATGGCTACACCTTC
TRBD1	many	TRBV20-1	TRBJ2-1	CSARFHGQGMDEHFF	TGCAGTGCTAGATTTCATGGACAGGGAATGGATGAGCATTTCTTC
NA	few	TRBV2	TRBJ1-6	CASVLGQPRNSPLHF	TGTGCCAGCGTCCTAGGACAGCCTAGGAATTCACCCCTCCACTTT
TRBD1	few	TRBV5-6	TRBJ1-1	CASSLVSMTGGAGTEAFF	TGTGCCAGCAGCTTGGTGTCCATGACAGGGGGCGCAGGGACTGAAGCTTTCTTT
NA	many	TRBV27	TRBJ1-3	CASSSGVGNTIYF	TGTGCCAGCAGTTCGGGGGTCGGAAACACCATATATTTT
NA	NA	TRBV14	TRBJ2-2	CASSQQANTGELFF	TGTGCCAGCAGCCAACAAGCAAACACCGGGGAGCTGTTTTTT
TRBD1	NA	TRBV7-6	TRBJ2-7	CASSLGTGKPYEQYF	TGTGCCAGCAGCTTAGGGACAGGAAAACCCTACGAGCAGTACTTC
NA	medium-sized	TRBV12-3/TRBV12-4	TRBJ2-7	CASSRRDLEQYF	TGTGCCAGCAGTCGACGGGATCTCGAGCAGTACTTC
NA	many	TRBV13	TRBJ2-1	CASSFKQGLEQFF	TGTGCCAGCAGTTTTAAACAGGGTCTTGAGCAGTTCTTC
TRBD1	NA	TRBV20-1	TRBJ2-7	CSARDTLRQGVDEQYF	TGCAGTGCTAGAGATACCCTAAGGCAGGGGGTAGACGAGCAGTACTTC
TRBD1	few	TRBV29-1	TRBJ2-1	CSVTRDRSYNEQFF	TGCAGCGTTACCCGGGACAGGTCCTACAATGAGCAGTTCTTC